What follows is one T cell receptor (beta chain) and its context. The sample belongs to a study of shared clonotypes between healthy human individuals. The V gene end was trimmed by 6 bases and the J gene end by 10 bases; junction bases not matched to a gene: 5. CDR1 and CDR2 from the germline V gene are SNHLY and FYNNEI. The CDR3 has 12 amino acids. Some clones are missing from TCRdb's copy, which holds only in-frame ones; the method was immunoSEQ multiplex PCR. The table records roughly 680,000 clones, roughly 72% of them present only once. The receptor comes from a woman aged 30 to 39 in good health. This chain connects TRBV2 to TRBJ2-1; 8 bases line up with TRBD2. Input material: memory CD4+ T cells sorted from blood. As to subset: CD45RA-negative fraction. The CDR3 loop reads CASSLGGGEQFF. CDR3 in DNA: TGTGCCAGCAGCCTCGGGGGGGGCGAGCAGTTCTTC.